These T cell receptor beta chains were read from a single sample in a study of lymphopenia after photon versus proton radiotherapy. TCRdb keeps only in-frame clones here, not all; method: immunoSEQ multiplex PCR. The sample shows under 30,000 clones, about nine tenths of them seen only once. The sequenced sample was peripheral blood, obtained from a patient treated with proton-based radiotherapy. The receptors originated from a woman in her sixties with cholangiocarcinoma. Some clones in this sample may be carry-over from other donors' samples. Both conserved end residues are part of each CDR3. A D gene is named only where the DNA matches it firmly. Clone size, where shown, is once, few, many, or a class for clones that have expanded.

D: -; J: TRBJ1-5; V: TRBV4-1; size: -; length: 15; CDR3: CASSQLEGIGQPQHF; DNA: TGCGCCAGCAGCCAACTCGAGGGGATTGGGCAGCCCCAGCATTTT
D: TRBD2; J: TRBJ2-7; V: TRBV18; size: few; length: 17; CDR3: CASSPELLAGESYEQYF; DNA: TGTGCCAGCTCACCAGAGTTACTAGCGGGAGAAAGCTACGAGCAGTACTTC
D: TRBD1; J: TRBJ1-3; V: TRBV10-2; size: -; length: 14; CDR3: CASGPTGNGNTIYF; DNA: TGCGCCAGCGGCCCGACAGGGAATGGAAACACCATATATTTT
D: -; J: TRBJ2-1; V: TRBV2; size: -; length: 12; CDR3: CAGGELLGRQFF; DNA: TGTGCCGGGGGAGAGCTTCTCGGACGGCAGTTCTTC
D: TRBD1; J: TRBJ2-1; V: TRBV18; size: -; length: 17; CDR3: CASSPEQGQGAMYEQFF; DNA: TGTGCCAGCTCGCCTGAACAGGGACAGGGGGCGATGTATGAGCAGTTCTTC
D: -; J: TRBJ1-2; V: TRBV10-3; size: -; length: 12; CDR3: CAISVRTEGYTF; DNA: TGTGCCATCAGTGTAAGGACAGAGGGCTACACCTTC
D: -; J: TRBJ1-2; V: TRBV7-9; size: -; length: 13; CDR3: CASSFRPRDGYTF; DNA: TGTGCCAGCAGCTTTCGTCCCCGGGATGGCTACACCTTC
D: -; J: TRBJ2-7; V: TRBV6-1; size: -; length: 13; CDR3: CASSEQGSFEQYF; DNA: TGTGCCAGCAGTGAACAGGGCTCCTTCGAGCAGTACTTC
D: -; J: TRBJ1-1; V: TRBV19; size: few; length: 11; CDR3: CATARWTEAFF; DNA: TGTGCCACCGCTCGTTGGACTGAAGCTTTCTTT
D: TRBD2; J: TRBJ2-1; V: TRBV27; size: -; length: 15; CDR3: CASMRGLAGGTEQFF; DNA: TGTGCCAGCATGAGAGGACTAGCGGGGGGAACTGAGCAGTTCTTC
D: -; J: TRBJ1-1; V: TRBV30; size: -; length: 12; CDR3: CAWSVQVTEAFF; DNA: TGTGCCTGGAGTGTACAAGTCACTGAAGCTTTCTTT
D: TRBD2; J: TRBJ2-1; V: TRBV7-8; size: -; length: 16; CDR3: CASTHLVAGEYNEQFF; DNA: TGTGCCAGCACCCACCTGGTAGCGGGGGAGTACAATGAGCAGTTCTTC
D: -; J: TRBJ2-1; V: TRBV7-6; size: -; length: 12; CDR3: CASSSTGTVQFF; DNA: TGTGCCAGCAGCTCCACCGGGACTGTGCAGTTCTTC
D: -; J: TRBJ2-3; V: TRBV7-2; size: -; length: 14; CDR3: CASSPDVGTDTQYF; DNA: TGTGCCAGCAGTCCCGACGTAGGCACAGATACGCAGTATTTT
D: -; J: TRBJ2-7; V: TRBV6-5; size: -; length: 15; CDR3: CASSLGFTGTYEQYF; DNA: TGTGCCAGCAGTTTAGGATTCACGGGAACCTACGAGCAGTACTTC
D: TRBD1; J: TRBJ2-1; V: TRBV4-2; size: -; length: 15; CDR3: CASSQVGTGGVEQFF; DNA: TGTGCCAGCAGCCAAGTAGGAACAGGGGGCGTTGAGCAGTTCTTC
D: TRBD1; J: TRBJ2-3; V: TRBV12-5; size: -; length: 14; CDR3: CASGVGQGSDTQYF; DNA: TGTGCTAGTGGTGTCGGACAGGGGTCAGATACGCAGTATTTT
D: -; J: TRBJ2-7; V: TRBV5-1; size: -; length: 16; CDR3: CASSHPAGGSSYEQYF; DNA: TGCGCCAGCAGCCATCCCGCCGGGGGCAGCTCCTACGAGCAGTACTTC
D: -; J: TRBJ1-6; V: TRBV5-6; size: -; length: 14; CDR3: CASSFWQINSPLHF; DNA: TGTGCCAGCAGCTTTTGGCAGATTAATTCACCCCTCCACTTT
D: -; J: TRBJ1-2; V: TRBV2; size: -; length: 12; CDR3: CASRNSSYGYTF; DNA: TGTGCCAGCAGAAACTCGTCCTATGGCTACACCTTC
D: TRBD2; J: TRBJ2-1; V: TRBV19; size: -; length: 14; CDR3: CASSRTSGDDEQFF; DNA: TGTGCCAGTAGTAGGACTAGCGGGGATGATGAGCAGTTCTTC
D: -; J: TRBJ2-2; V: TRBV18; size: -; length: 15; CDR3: CASSSVQGRSGELFF; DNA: TGTGCCAGCTCGTCGGTTCAGGGGCGGTCCGGGGAGCTGTTTTTT
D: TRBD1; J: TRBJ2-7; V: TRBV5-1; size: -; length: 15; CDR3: CASSFIPGQANEQYF; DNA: TGCGCCAGCAGCTTCATACCGGGACAGGCCAACGAGCAGTACTTC
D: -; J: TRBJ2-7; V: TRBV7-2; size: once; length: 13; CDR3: CASSLKGLYEQYF; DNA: TGTGCCAGCAGCTTAAAAGGTCTCTACGAGCAGTACTTC
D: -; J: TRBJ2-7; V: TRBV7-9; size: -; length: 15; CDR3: CASSLFGTYSYEQYF; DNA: TGTGCCAGCAGCCTATTCGGGACATACTCCTACGAGCAGTACTTC
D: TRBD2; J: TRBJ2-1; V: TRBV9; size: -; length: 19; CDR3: CASSVAIKSSGGRDNEQFF; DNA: TGTGCCAGCAGCGTAGCCATTAAAAGTAGCGGGGGACGGGACAATGAGCAGTTCTTC
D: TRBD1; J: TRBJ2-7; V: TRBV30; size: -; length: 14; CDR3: CAWSVDRGSYEQYF; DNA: TGTGCCTGGAGTGTAGACAGGGGATCCTACGAGCAGTACTTC
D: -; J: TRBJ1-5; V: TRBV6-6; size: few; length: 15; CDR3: CASTPEQYSNQPQHF; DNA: TGTGCCAGCACCCCGGAACAGTATAGCAATCAGCCCCAGCATTTT
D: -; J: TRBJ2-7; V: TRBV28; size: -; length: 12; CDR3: CASSSGMWEQYF; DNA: TGTGCCAGCAGCTCCGGAATGTGGGAGCAGTACTTC
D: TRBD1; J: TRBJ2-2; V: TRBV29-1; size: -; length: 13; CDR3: CSVRSTGTGELFF; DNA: TGCAGCGTTCGTTCGACAGGGACCGGGGAGCTGTTTTTT
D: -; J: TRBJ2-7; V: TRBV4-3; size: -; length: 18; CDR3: CASSQLSDREPKSYEQYF; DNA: TGCGCCAGCAGCCAGCTCTCAGACCGGGAACCTAAGTCCTACGAGCAGTACTTC
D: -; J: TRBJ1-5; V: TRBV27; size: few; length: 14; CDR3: CASSLFAANQPQHF; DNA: TGTGCCAGCAGTTTATTTGCAGCGAATCAGCCCCAGCATTTT
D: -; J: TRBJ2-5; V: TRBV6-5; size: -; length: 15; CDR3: CASRPPGTASGAQYF; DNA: TGTGCCAGCAGACCCCCGGGGACGGCCTCCGGGGCCCAGTACTTC
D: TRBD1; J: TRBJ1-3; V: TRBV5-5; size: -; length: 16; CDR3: CASSFRDRDSGNTIYF; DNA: TGTGCCAGCAGCTTCCGGGACAGGGATTCCGGAAACACCATATATTTT
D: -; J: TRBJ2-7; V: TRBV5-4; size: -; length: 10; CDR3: CAIRLGEQYF; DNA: TGTGCCATCCGACTCGGTGAGCAGTACTTC
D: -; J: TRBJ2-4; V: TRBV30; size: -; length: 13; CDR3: CAWSGLAKNIQYF; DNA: TGTGCCTGGAGTGGGTTAGCCAAAAACATTCAGTACTTC
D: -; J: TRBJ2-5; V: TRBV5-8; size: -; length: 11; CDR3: CASSRRETQYF; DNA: TGTGCCAGCAGCCGGCGGGAGACCCAGTACTTC
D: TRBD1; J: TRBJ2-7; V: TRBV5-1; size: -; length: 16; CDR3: CASSLVGQGKTYEQYF; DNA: TGCGCCAGCAGCTTGGTCGGACAGGGGAAGACCTACGAGCAGTACTTC
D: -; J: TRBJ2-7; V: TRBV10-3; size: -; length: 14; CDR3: CAISPDWMTYEQYF; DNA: TGTGCCATCAGTCCGGACTGGATGACCTACGAGCAGTACTTC
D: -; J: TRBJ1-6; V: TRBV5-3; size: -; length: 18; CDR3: CARSPDPNPSSYNSPLHF; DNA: TGTGCCAGAAGCCCGGATCCGAACCCCAGCTCCTATAATTCACCCCTCCACTTT
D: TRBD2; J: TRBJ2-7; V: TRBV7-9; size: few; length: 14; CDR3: CASSSLAGDYEQYF; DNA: TGTGCCAGCAGCTCCCTTGCGGGGGACTACGAGCAGTACTTC
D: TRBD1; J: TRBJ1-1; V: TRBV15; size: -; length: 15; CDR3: CATSRGTGGLTEAFF; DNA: TGTGCCACCAGCAGAGGGACAGGGGGGTTGACTGAAGCTTTCTTT
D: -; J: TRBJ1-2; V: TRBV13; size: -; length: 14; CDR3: CASSSGAANYGYTF; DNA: TGTGCCAGCAGCTCGGGGGCGGCTAACTATGGCTACACCTTC
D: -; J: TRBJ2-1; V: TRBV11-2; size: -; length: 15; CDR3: CASSLVGGTYNEQFF; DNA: TGTGCCAGCAGCTTAGTAGGGGGGACCTACAATGAGCAGTTCTTC
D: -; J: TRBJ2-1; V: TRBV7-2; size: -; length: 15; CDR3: CASSLGPSSYNEQFF; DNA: TGTGCCAGCAGCTTAGGCCCGAGCTCCTACAATGAGCAGTTCTTC
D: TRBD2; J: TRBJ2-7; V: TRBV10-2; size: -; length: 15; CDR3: CASSDRTSGTYEQYF; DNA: TGCGCCAGCAGTGACCGGACTAGCGGGACTTACGAGCAGTACTTC
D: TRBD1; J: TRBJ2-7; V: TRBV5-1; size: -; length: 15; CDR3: CASSPGAGGFYEQYF; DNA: TGCGCCAGCAGCCCGGGGGCAGGGGGCTTCTACGAGCAGTACTTC
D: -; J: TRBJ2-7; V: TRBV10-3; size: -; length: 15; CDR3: CAISDGPRGNYEQYF; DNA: TGTGCCATCAGTGACGGTCCCCGGGGAAACTACGAGCAGTACTTC
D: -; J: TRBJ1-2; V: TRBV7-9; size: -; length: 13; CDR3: CAGAGDTNYGYTF; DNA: TGTGCCGGCGCAGGCGACACAAACTATGGCTACACCTTC
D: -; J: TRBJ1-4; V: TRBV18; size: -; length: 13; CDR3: CASSPPGSEKLFF; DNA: TGTGCCAGCTCACCACCCGGTTCCGAAAAACTGTTTTTT
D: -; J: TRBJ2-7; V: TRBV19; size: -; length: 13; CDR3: CASGNWELDEQYF; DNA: TGTGCCAGTGGGAACTGGGAACTCGACGAGCAGTACTTC
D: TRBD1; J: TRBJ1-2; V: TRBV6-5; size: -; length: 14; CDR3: CASSHPDRNYGYTF; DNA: TGTGCCAGCAGTCACCCGGACAGGAACTATGGCTACACCTTC
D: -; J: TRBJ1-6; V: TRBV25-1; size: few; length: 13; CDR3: CASSVDGDSPLHF; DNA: TGTGCCAGCAGTGTGGATGGGGATTCACCCCTCCACTTT
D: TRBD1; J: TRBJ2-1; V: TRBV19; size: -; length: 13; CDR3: CASSIGWGDRGLF; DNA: TGTGCCAGTAGTATAGGATGGGGGGACAGGGGACTCTTC